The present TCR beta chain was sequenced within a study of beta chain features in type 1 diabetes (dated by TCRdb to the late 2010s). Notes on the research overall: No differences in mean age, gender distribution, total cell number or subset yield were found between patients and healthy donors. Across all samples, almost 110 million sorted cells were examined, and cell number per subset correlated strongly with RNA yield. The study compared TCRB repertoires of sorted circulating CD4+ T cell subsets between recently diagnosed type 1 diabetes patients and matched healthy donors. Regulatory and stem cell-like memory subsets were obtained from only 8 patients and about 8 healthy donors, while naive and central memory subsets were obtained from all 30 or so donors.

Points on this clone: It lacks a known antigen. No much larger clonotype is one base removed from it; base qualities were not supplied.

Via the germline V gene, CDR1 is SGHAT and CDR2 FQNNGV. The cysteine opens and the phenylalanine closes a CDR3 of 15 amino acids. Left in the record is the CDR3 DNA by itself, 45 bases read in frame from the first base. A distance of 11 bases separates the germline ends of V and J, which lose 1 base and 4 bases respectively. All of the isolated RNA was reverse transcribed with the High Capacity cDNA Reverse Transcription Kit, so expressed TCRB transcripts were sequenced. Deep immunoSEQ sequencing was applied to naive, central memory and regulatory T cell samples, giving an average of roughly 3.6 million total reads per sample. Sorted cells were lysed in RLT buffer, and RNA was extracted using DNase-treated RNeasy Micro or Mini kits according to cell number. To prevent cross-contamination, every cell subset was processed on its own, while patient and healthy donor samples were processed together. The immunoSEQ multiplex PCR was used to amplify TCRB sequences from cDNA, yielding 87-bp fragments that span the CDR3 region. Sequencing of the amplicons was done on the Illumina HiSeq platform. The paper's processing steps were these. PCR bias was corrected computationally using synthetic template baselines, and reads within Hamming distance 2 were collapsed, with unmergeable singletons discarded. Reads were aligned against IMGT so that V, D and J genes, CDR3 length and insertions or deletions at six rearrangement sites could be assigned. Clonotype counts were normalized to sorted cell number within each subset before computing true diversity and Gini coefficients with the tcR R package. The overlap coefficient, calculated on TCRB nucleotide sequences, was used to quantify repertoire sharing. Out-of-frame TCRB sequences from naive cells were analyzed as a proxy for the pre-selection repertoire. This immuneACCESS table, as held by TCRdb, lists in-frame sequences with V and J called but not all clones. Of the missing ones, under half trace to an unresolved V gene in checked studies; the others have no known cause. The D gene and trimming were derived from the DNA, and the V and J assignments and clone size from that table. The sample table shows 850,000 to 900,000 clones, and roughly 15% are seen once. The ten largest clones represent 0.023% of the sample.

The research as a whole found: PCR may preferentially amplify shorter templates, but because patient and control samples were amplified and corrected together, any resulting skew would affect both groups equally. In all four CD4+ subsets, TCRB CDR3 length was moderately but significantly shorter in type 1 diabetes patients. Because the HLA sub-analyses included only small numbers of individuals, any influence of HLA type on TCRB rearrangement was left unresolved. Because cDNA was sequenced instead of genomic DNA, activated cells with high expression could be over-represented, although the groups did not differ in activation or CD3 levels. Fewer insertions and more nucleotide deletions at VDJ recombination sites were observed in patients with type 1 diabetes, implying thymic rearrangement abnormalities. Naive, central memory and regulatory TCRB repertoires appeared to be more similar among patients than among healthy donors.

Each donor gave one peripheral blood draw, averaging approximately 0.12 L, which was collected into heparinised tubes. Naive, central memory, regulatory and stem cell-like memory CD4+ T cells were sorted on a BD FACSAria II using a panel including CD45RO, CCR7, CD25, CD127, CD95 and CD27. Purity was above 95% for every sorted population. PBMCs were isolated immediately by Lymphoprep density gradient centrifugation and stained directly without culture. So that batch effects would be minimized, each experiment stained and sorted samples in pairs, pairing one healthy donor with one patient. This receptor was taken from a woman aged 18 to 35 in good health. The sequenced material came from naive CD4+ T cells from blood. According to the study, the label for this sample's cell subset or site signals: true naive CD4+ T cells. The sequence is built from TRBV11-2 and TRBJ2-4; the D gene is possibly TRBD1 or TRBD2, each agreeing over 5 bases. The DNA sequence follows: TGTGCCAGCAGCTTAGGGGGGACGATAAAAAACATTCAGTACTTC. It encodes CASSLGGTIKNIQYF. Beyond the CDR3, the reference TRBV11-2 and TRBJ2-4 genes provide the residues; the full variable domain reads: EAGVAQSPRYKIIEKRQSVAFWCNPISGHATLYWYQQILGQGPKLLIQFQNNGVVDDSQLPKDRFSAERLKGVDSTLKIQPAKLEDSAVYLCASSLGGTIKNIQYFGAGTRLSVL.